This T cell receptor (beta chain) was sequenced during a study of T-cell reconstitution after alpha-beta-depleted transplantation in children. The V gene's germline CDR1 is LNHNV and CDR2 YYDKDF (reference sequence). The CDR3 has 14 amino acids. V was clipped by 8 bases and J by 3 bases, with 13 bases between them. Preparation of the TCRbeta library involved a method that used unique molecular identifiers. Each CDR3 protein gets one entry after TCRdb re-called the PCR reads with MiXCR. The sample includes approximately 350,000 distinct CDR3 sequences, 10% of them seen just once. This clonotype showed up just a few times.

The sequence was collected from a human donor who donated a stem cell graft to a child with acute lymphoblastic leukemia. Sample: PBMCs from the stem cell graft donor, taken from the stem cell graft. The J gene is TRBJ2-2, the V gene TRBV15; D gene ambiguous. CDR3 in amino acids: CATCLRRDTGELFF. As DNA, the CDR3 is TGTGCCACCTGCCTCAGGCGTGACACCGGGGAGCTGTTTTTT.